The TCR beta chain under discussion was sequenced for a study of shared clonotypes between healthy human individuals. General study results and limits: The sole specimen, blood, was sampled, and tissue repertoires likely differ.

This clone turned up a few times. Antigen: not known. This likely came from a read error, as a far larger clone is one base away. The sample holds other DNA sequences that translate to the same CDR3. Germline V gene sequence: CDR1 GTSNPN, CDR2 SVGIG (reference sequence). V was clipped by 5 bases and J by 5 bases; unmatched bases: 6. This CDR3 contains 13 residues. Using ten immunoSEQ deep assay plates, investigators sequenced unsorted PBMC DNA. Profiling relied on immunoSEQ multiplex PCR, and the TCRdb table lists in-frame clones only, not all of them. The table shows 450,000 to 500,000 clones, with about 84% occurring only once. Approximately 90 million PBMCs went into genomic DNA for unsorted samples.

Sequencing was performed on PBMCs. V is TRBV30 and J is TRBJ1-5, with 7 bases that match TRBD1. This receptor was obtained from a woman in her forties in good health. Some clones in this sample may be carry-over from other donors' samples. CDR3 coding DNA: TGTGCCTGGTCCACAGGGGCTGATCAGCCCCAGCATTTT. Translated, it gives CAWSTGADQPQHF.